The TCR beta chain under discussion was sequenced for a study of blood T cells in healthy people across ages. General study points: Higher naive T cell percentage went strongly together with higher TCR beta diversity.

Alongside a J-beta primer mix, a sample-barcoded 5' primer served in a second PCR lasting roughly 7 to 12 cycles. Each CDR3 protein gets one entry after TCRdb re-called the 5' RACE reads with MiXCR. The sample has fewer than 2 million distinct CDR3 sequences, about 39% seen once. The germline V gene has CDR1 GTSNPN and CDR2 SVGIG (reference sequence). This CDR3 has 13 residues. Every donor contributed around 10 milliliters of peripheral blood by blood draw. Isolation per sample recovered at least 6 million PBMCs. To note about this clonotype: The antigen remains unidentified. This may be a read error, as it is one base from a much larger clone.

The chain has TRBV30 and TRBJ1-4, with a weak D call TRBD1 (5 bases). The source of this sequence is a human donor in good health. Sequenced: blood. CDR3 sequence: CTWSVGGNEKLFF. The CDR3 DNA reads as TGTACCTGGAGTGTTGGGGGTAATGAAAAACTGTTTTTT.